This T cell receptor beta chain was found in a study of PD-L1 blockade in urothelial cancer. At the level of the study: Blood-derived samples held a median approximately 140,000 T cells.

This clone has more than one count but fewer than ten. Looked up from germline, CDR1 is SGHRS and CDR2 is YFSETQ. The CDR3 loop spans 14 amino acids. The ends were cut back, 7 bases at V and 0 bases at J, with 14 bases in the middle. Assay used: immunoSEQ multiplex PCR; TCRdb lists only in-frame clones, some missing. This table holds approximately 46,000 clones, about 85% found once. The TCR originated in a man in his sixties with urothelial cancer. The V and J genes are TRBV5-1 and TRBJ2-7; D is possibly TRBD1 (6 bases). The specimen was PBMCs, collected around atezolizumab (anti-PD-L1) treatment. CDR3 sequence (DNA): TGCGCCAGCGGGGACACCGGGAACTCCTACGAGCAGTACTTC. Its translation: CASGDTGNSYEQYF.